This T cell receptor (beta chain) came from a study of cytomegalovirus exposure and HLA in healthy donors. The assay was immunoSEQ multiplex PCR, and TCRdb's table has in-frame clones only and misses some. This sample has tens of thousands of clones, with roughly 95% found just once. Whole-study findings and limits: TCR beta chains numbering more than 150 were designated cytomegalovirus-associated. Many donors shared some public TCRs, even though most TCR sequences were rare. Three chains linked to CMV were shown in vitro to be specific for CMV antigens.

For this clone: The antigen remains unidentified.

This sequence originates from a man aged 18 to 30 in good health and CMV-seropositive. The sequencing input was PBMCs.

This CDR3 is CASSYGTGQTQYF. DNA of the CDR3: TGTGCCAGCAGTTACGGGACAGGCCAGACCCAGTACTTC. The rearrangement links TRBV6-5 to TRBJ2-5; 8 positions match TRBD1. The trim removed 2 bases at V and 6 bases at J, leaving 2 bases unmatched. This CDR3 is built from 13 residues. Germline CDR1 is MNHEY and CDR2 is SVGAGI.